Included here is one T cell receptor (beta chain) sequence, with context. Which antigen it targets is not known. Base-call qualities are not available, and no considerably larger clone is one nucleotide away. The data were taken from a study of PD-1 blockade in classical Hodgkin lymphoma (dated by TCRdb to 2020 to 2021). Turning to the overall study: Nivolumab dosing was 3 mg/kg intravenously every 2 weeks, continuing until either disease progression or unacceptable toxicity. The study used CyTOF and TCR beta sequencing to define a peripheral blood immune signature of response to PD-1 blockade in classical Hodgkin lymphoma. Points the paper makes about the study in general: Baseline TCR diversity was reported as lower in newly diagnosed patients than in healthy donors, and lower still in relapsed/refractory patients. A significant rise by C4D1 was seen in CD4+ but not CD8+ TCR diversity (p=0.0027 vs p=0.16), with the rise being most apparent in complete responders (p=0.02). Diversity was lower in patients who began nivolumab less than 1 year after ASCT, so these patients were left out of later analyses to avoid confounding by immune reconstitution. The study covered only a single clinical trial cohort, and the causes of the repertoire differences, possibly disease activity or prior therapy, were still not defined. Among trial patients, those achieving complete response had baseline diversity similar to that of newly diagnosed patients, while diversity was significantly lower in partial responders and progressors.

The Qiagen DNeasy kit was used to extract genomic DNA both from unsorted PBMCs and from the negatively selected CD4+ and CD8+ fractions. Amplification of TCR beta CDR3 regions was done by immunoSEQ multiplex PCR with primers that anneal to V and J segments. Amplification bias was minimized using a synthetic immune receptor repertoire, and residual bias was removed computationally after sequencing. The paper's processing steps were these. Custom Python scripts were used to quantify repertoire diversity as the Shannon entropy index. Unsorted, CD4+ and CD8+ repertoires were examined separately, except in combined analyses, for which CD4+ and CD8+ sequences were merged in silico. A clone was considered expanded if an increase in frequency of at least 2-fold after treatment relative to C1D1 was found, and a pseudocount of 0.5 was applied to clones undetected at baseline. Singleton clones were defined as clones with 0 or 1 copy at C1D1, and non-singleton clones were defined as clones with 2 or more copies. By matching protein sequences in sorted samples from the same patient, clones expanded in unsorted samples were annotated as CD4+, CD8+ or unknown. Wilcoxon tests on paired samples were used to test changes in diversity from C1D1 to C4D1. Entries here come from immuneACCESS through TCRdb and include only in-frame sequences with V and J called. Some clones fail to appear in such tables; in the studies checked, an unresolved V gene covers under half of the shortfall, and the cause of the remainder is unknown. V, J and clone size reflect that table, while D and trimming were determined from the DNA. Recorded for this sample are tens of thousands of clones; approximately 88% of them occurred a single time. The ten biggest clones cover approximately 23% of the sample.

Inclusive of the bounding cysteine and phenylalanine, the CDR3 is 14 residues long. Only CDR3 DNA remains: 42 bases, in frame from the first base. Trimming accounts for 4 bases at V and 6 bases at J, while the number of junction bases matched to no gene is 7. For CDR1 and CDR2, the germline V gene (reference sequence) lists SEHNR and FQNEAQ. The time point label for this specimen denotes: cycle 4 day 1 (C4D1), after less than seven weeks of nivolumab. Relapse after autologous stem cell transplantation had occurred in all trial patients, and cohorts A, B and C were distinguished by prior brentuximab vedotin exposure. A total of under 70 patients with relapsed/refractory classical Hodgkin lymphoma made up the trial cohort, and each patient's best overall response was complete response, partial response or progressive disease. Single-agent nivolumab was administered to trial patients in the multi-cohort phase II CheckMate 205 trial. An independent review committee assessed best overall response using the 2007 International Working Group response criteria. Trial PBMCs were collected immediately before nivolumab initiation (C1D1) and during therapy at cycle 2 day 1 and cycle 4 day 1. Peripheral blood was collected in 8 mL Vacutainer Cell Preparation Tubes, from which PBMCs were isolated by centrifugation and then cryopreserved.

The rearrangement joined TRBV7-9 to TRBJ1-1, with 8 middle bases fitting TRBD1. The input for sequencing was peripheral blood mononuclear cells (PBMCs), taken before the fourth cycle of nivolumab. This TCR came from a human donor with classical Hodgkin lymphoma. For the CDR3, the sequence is CASSYRGDLSEAFF. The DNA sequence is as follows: TGTGCCAGCAGCTACAGGGGGGACCTATCTGAAGCTTTCTTT. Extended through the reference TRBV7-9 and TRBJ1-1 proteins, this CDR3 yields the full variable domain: DTGVSQNPRHKITKRGQNVTFRCDPISEHNRLYWYRQTLGQGPEFLTYFQNEAQLEKSRLLSDRFSAERPKGSFSTLEIQRTEQGDSAMYLCASSYRGDLSEAFFGQGTRLTVV.